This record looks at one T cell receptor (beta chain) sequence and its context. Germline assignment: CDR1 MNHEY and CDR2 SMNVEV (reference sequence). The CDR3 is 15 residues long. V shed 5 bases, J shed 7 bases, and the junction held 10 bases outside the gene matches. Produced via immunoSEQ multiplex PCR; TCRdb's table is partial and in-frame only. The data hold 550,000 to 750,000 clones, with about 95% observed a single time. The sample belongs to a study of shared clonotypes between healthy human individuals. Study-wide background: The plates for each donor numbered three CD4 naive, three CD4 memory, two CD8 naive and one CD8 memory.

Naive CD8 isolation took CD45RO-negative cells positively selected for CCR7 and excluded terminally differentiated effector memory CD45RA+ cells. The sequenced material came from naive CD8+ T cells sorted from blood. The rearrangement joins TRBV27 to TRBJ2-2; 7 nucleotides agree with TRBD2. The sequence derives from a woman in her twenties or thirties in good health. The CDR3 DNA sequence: TGTGCCAGCAGTCCAACCGGGGGAGGGGTCGGGGAGCTGTTTTTT. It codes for CASSPTGGGVGELFF.